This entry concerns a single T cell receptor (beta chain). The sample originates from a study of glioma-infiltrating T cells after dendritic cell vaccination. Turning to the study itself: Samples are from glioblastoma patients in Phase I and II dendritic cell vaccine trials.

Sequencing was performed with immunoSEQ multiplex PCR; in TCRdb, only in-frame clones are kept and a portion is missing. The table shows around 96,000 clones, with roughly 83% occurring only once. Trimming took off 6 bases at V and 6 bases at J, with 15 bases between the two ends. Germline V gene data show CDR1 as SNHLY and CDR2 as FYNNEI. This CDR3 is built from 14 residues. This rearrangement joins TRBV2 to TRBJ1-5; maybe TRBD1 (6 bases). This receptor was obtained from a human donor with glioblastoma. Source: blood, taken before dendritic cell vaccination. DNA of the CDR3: TGTGCCAGCAGCCTACAGGGAGAAGGTCAGCCCCAGCATTTT. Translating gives CASSLQGEGQPQHF.